Listed below are T cell receptor beta chains from one sample, sequenced in a study of beta chain features in type 1 diabetes. Libraries were prepared by immunoSEQ multiplex PCR; TCRdb keeps only in-frame clonotypes and omits some of them. The sample yields hundreds of thousands of clones, roughly an eighth seen once. The sequenced sample consisted of naive CD4+ T cells from blood. The source of these receptors is a young man with type 1 diabetes. Both conserved end residues are part of each CDR3. The D gene is left open where the match is weak. Clone size is shown for a subset of rows, as once, few, many or a class of expanded clone.

j_gene,d_gene,v_gene,abundance,len,CDR3nt,CDR3aa
TRBJ2-5,TRBD1,TRBV27,-,13,TGTGCCAGCACCCGACAGGGGGCCGCGACCCAGTACTTC,CASTRQGAATQYF
TRBJ2-1,-,TRBV29-1,few,15,TGCAGCGCCGGATTTGGACAGAACTCCTACAATGAGCAGTTCTTC,CSAGFGQNSYNEQFF
TRBJ2-6,-,TRBV18,-,14,TGTGCCAGCTCACTATCGGCTGGGGCCAACGTCCTGACTTTC,CASSLSAGANVLTF
TRBJ2-1,-,TRBV15,few,17,TGTGCCACCAGCAGAGACCGACGAAGCGGGACATACAATGAGCAGTTCTTC,CATSRDRRSGTYNEQFF
TRBJ1-2,TRBD1,TRBV7-9,few,15,TGTGCCAGCAGCTCAGGGACAGGGTACTATCATGGCTACACCTTC,CASSSGTGYYHGYTF
TRBJ2-7,-,TRBV7-2,-,14,TGTGCCAGCAGCTTAGACAGAACATTCTACGAGCAGTACTTC,CASSLDRTFYEQYF
TRBJ2-1,-,TRBV18,-,12,TGTGCCAGCTCACCAATGCAGAACGAGCAGTTCTTC,CASSPMQNEQFF
TRBJ1-2,-,TRBV6-5,-,13,TGTGCCAGCAGTTACCCGGGGGTGAGTGGCTACACCTTC,CASSYPGVSGYTF
TRBJ2-7,-,TRBV18,-,16,TGTGCCAGCTCACTCACTGCCGCGGGACTCAGCTACGAGCAGTACTTC,CASSLTAAGLSYEQYF
TRBJ1-1,TRBD1,TRBV7-9,few,14,TGTGCCAGCAGCCAACGACAGGGGGCCACTGAAGCTTTCTTT,CASSQRQGATEAFF
TRBJ2-1,TRBD1,TRBV13,few,19,TGTGCCAGCAGCTTAAAATACGGGTTGCTCCAAGGGGGCGAAAATGAGCAGTTCTTC,CASSLKYGLLQGGENEQFF
TRBJ1-5,-,TRBV19,-,13,TGTGCCAGTAGTGGGGCGTACCGACAGCCCCAGCATTTT,CASSGAYRQPQHF
TRBJ1-1,-,TRBV5-1,few,16,TGCGCCAGCACCCCACGGGGGGAACCAAGGAACACTGAAGCTTTCTTT,CASTPRGEPRNTEAFF
TRBJ2-3,TRBD2,TRBV5-1,-,16,TGCGCCAGCAGCTCCGGGACTAGCGGGAGGGCCCAGGAGCAGTATTTT,CASSSGTSGRAQEQYF
TRBJ1-2,TRBD1,TRBV2,-,12,TGTGCCAGCAGTCGGACAGGGGTGGGCTACACCTTC,CASSRTGVGYTF
TRBJ2-1,-,TRBV2,-,15,TGTGCCAGCAATGCAGCCCCCCGCTCCTACAATGAGCAGTTCTTC,CASNAAPRSYNEQFF
TRBJ2-7,-,TRBV27,-,13,TGTGCCAGCAGTTTTTCTCAGGGGTACGAGCAGTACTTC,CASSFSQGYEQYF
TRBJ2-7,-,TRBV14,-,13,TGTGCCAGCAGCCAAGGACACTCCTACGAGCAGTACTTC,CASSQGHSYEQYF
TRBJ2-5,TRBD2,TRBV27,-,17,TGTGCCAGCAGTCCTAGACTAGCGGGAGGGCCAAGGGAGACCCAGTACTTC,CASSPRLAGGPRETQYF
TRBJ2-3,TRBD2,TRBV4-3,-,15,TGCGCCAGCAGCCAAGGACTAGCGGCCCCAGATACGCAGTATTTT,CASSQGLAAPDTQYF
TRBJ1-2,-,TRBV9,once,13,TGTGCCAGCAGCGTAGCAGGGGCGTATGGCTACACCTTC,CASSVAGAYGYTF
TRBJ1-5,-,TRBV18,few,13,TGTGCCAGCTCACCGGGGGGGAATCAGCCCCAGCATTTT,CASSPGGNQPQHF
TRBJ1-4,TRBD1,TRBV5-1,few,14,TGCGCCAGCAGCCCGGGACAGGGGCAGGAAAAACTGTTTTTT,CASSPGQGQEKLFF
TRBJ2-7,-,TRBV18,-,14,TGTGCCAGCTCACCCTCCGTTGGCCCAGGCGAGCAGTACTTC,CASSPSVGPGEQYF
TRBJ2-2,TRBD2,TRBV6-5,few,14,TGTGCCAGCAAACGGACTAGCGGGACGCAGGAGCTGTTTTTT,CASKRTSGTQELFF
TRBJ1-5,-,TRBV28,-,18,TGTGCCAGCAGTCAACCGATCTTACAGGGACCGCCCAATCAGCCCCAGCATTTT,CASSQPILQGPPNQPQHF
TRBJ2-2,TRBD1,TRBV25-1,-,15,TGTGCCAGCAGTCAACCGACAGGGTCGATCGGGGAGCTGTTTTTT,CASSQPTGSIGELFF
TRBJ1-3,-,TRBV9,-,15,TGTGCCAGCAGCCCCGACAACCTGATTGGAAACACCATATATTTT,CASSPDNLIGNTIYF
TRBJ2-4,-,TRBV28,few,14,TGTGCCAGCAGTTTGGCCAATACCGGAGACATTCAGTACTTC,CASSLANTGDIQYF
TRBJ2-1,TRBD1,TRBV4-2,-,14,TGTGCCAGCAGTGATGGACAGGGACACAATGAGCAGTTCTTC,CASSDGQGHNEQFF
TRBJ1-1,TRBD1,TRBV18,few,15,TGTGCCAGCTCACCCCAGGGACAGTCGTTCACTGAAGCTTTCTTT,CASSPQGQSFTEAFF